One and the same sample provided the 15 T cell receptor beta chains below, sequenced in a study of blood T cell repertoires in COVID-19. Sequenced by immunoSEQ multiplex PCR; TCRdb stores in-frame clones only, minus some. The sample includes approximately 220,000 clones, about nine tenths seen only once; the top ten take around 2.7%. Sample: PBMCs or T cells enriched from blood (not recorded which). All receptors derive from a woman in her twenties or thirties who had recovered from COVID-19.

This sequence joins TRBV3-1 (or the pseudogene TRBV3-2) and TRBJ1-4; D is unresolved. The CDR3 contains 15 residues. V was trimmed by 0 bases and J by 8 bases, leaving 13 bases between them. CDR1 is LGHDT, CDR2 YNNKEL, per germline (reference sequence). This CDR3 is CASSQDRELTEKLFF. CDR3 bases: TGTGCCAGCAGCCAAGATCGAGAGCTTACCGAAAAACTGTTTTTT.

The CDR3 protein is CASSFQGSQPQHF. The CDR3 nucleotides read TGTGCCAGCAGTTTTCAGGGGAGCCAGCCCCAGCATTTT. The chain employs TRBV12-3 or TRBV12-4 and TRBJ1-5; D possibly corresponds to TRBD1 (6 bases). Trimming left V 3 bases short and J 7 bases short, with 10 bases between. The CDR3 sequence is 13 residues long.

The V and J genes are TRBV7-8 and TRBJ1-6; D unclear. V lost 0 bases to trimming and J lost 1 base, with 10 bases between them. This CDR3 is 17 amino acids long. CDR1 SGHVS and CDR2 FQNEAQ come from the germline V gene. In nucleotides, the CDR3 is TGTGCCAGCAGCTTAGCGGTCGCGGGGTCCTATAATTCACCCCTCCACTTT. This gives the protein CASSLAVAGSYNSPLHF.

On this clone: Other nucleotide sequences in the sample specify the same CDR3. The chain employs TRBV18 and TRBJ1-2; 7 bases fit TRBD1. The CDR3 is made up of 13 amino acids. Per the germline V gene, CDR1 is KGHSH and CDR2 is LQKENI. The V segment lost 3 bases and the J segment 6 bases; nucleotides outside the gene matches: 4. CDR3 in DNA: TGTGCCAGCTCACCTAGGGGGCTTGATGGCTACACCTTC. This gives the protein CASSPRGLDGYTF.

The chain joins TRBV3-1 (or the pseudogene TRBV3-2) to TRBJ2-5, with TRBD2 as a possible D gene (6 bases). This CDR3 contains 16 residues. Trimming stripped 3 bases from V and 2 bases from J, with 16 bases between. Germline V gene lookup returns CDR1 LGHDT and CDR2 YNNKEL (reference sequence). The CDR3 loop reads CASSHLSGTSQETQYF. The DNA for the CDR3 is TGTGCCAGCAGCCACCTCTCCGGGACTTCACAAGAGACCCAGTACTTC.

This clone was seen just once. V gene TRBV3-1 (or the pseudogene TRBV3-2) combines with J gene TRBJ2-1, with a weak D call TRBD1 (5 bases). This CDR3 comprises 15 residues. The V end lost 0 bases, the J end lost 6 bases, and 12 bases lay between the germline ends. CDR1 and CDR2 from the germline V gene are LGHDT and YNNKEL (reference sequence). The CDR3: CASSQEGAVSNEQFF. The DNA of the CDR3 is TGTGCCAGCAGCCAAGAAGGGGCCGTAAGCAATGAGCAGTTCTTC.

The chain joins TRBV27 to TRBJ2-5; D unresolved. The V and J ends lost 2 bases and 4 bases respectively, with 8 bases between them. Germline assignment: CDR1 MNHEY and CDR2 SMNVEV (reference sequence). This CDR3 spans 13 amino acids. The CDR3 DNA reads TGTGCCAGCAGTTTAACCCGCGGAGAGACCCAGTACTTC. Protein: CASSLTRGETQYF.

The chain uses TRBV7-9 and TRBJ2-7, with 7 nucleotides matching TRBD2. Germline-derived CDR1 and CDR2 are SEHNR and FQNEAQ (reference sequence). J was trimmed by 2 bases and V by 3 bases; bases with no gene match: 7. The length of the CDR3 is 15 residues. The CDR3 sequence is CASSLELAATYEQYF. Written as DNA, the CDR3 is TGTGCCAGCAGCTTGGAGCTAGCGGCTACCTACGAGCAGTACTTC.

This clone has a single count. The sample holds other DNA sequences that translate to the same CDR3. The J gene is TRBJ1-5, the V gene TRBV7-2, with a possible D match to TRBD1 (6 bases). The CDR3 extends over 14 amino acids. Trimming stripped 2 bases from V and 3 bases from J, with 8 bases between. From germline, CDR1 is SGHTA and CDR2 FQGNSA. The CDR3 nucleotides are TGTGCCAGCAGCTTATCAGGGGTCAATCAGCCCCAGCATTTT. Its protein is CASSLSGVNQPQHF.

This chain uses TRBV7-2 with TRBJ2-5; 7 positions agree with TRBD2. V dropped 1 base and J dropped 0; count of bases not matched to a gene: 5. Germline values: CDR1 SGHTA, CDR2 FQGNSA. There are 16 residues in the CDR3. The CDR3 sequence: CASSLDSRGYQETQYF. The CDR3 bases are TGTGCCAGCAGCTTAGATTCGCGGGGGTACCAAGAGACCCAGTACTTC.

This clone came up once. The chain couples TRBV7-9 to TRBJ2-7; TRBD1 agrees at 9 bases. Looked up from germline, CDR1 is SEHNR and CDR2 is FQNEAQ (reference sequence). J was trimmed by 5 bases and V by 5 bases; bases with no gene match: 10. There are 15 residues in the CDR3. CDR3 in amino acids: CASSGTGDRANEQYF. In nucleotides, the CDR3 is TGTGCCAGCAGCGGAACCGGGGACAGGGCGAACGAGCAGTACTTC.

This chain connects TRBV19 to TRBJ1-3, with TRBD1 matching 7 bases. The CDR3 sequence is 16 residues long. CDR1 LNHDA and CDR2 SQIVND come from the germline V gene (reference sequence). Trimming took 4 bases from V and 0 from J; bases not matched to a gene: 6. As DNA, the CDR3 is TGTGCCAGTAGTACCACAGGGGCAAACTCTGGAAACACCATATATTTT. Translation gives CASSTTGANSGNTIYF.

The chain is built from TRBV4-3 and TRBJ1-3; D might be TRBD1 (5 bases). The CDR3 is made up of 16 amino acids. V shed 5 bases and J shed 7 bases, with 21 bases lying between them. Germline CDR1 is LGHNA and CDR2 is YSLEER. The CDR3 protein is CASSASPQGMLNTIYF. The CDR3 coding sequence is TGCGCCAGCAGCGCCTCTCCGCAGGGCATGCTGAACACCATATATTTT.

As concerns this clone: The sample has other DNA sequences that encode this CDR3 too. CDR3 bases: TGTGCCAGCAGCTTGGGGAGGGCTGAAAAACTGTTTTTT. Its translation is CASSLGRAEKLFF. The chain recombines TRBV5-6 with TRBJ1-4; unclear D gene. Trimming cost V 0 bases and J 7 bases, with 7 bases left between them. The germline V gene encodes CDR1 SGHDT and CDR2 YYEEEE. The CDR3 runs 13 residues.

The chain recombines TRBV11-2 with TRBJ2-1; TRBD2 matches at 7 bases. With V trimmed by 0 bases and J by 8 bases, 4 bases remained unmatched. CDR1 is SGHAT and CDR2 is FQNNGV in the germline V gene. CDR3 length: 14 amino acids. The CDR3: CASSLDLGGDEQFF. The CDR3 DNA sequence: TGTGCCAGCAGCTTAGATCTTGGGGGGGATGAGCAGTTCTTC. Supplemented by reference TRBV11-2 and TRBJ2-1, the full variable domain reads EAGVAQSPRYKIIEKRQSVAFWCNPISGHATLYWYQQILGQGPKLLIQFQNNGVVDDSQLPKDRFSAERLKGVDSTLKIQPAKLEDSAVYLCASSLDLGGDEQFFGPGTRLTVL.